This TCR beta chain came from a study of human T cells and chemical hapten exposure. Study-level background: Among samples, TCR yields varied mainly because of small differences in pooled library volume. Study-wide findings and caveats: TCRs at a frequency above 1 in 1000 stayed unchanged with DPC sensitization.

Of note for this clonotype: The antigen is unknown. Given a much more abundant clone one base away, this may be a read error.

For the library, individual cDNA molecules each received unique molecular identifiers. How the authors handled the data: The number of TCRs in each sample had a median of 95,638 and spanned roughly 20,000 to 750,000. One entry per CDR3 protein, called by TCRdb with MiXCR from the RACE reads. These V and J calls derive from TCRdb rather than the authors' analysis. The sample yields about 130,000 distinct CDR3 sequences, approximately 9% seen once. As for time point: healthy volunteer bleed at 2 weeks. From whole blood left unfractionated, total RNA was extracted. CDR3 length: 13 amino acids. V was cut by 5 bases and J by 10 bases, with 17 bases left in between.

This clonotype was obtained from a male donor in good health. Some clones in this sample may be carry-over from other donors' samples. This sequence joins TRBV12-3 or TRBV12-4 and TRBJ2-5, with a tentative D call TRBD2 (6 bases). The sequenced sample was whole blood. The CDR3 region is CASSQSGLPGQYF. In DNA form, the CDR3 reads TGTGCCAGCAGTCAGTCGGGACTGCCGGGCCAGTACTTC.